Presented here are 26 T cell receptor beta chains from one specimen sequenced in a study of a mutant IDH1 vaccine in newly diagnosed glioma. Here immunoSEQ multiplex PCR was the method, and the copy in TCRdb shows in-frame clones only, minus some. Here the sample spans 110,000 or so clones, approximately 87% being singletons. As for time point: week 11, during vaccination. The study gave 300 ug of mutant IDH1 20-mer peptide per vaccine dose, with topical imiquimod. No antigen has been identified for these receptors. Sequencing used PBMCs, obtained from a glioma patient whose treatment included an IDH1 peptide vaccine. These receptor sequences come from a woman aged 50 to 60 with glioma.

The chain recombines TRBV9 with TRBJ2-5, with 8 bases identical to TRBD2. CDR3 length: 15 amino acids. Per germline, CDR1 SGDLS and CDR2 YYNGEE. With V trimmed by 4 bases and J by 4 bases, 9 bases remained unmatched. The CDR3 is CASSPAGLASETQYF. The DNA of the CDR3 is TGTGCCAGCAGCCCAGCAGGACTAGCCTCAGAGACCCAGTACTTC.

The V call is TRBV5-1, the J call TRBJ2-2, with TRBD1 matching over 12 bases. Germline CDR1 is SGHRS and CDR2 is YFSETQ. The V segment lost 3 bases and the J segment 7 bases; nucleotides outside the gene matches: 4. CDR3 size: 15 residues. This chain's CDR3 is CASSSGTGGGGELFF. The DNA for the CDR3 is TGCGCCAGCAGCTCGGGGACAGGGGGCGGCGGGGAGCTGTTTTTT.

The chain joins TRBV29-1 to TRBJ2-5, with D perhaps being TRBD1 or TRBD2 (6 bases each). The J call may not be correct, given that the DNA end is closer to TRBJ2-7. The CDR3 runs to 12 residues. CDR1 SQVTM and CDR2 ANQGSEA come from the germline V gene. CDR3 coding DNA: TGCAGCGGGGGGGCAGGGCCCTACGAGCAGTACTTC. This codes for CSGGAGPYEQYF.

V and J are TRBV19 and TRBJ1-2; D not resolved. The CDR3 covers 13 residues. The germline V gene encodes CDR1 LNHDA and CDR2 SQIVND (reference sequence). Trimming removed 2 bases at V and 4 bases at J, with 8 bases between. The CDR3 loop is CASSITTGYGYTF. The CDR3 DNA reads as TGTGCCAGTAGTATAACGACGGGCTATGGCTACACCTTC.

The chain combines TRBV28 with TRBJ2-5; no reliable D call. Trimming took 2 bases from V and 5 from J, leaving 9 bases between them. Germline V gene sequence: CDR1 MDHEN, CDR2 SYDVKM. The CDR3 runs 13 residues. The chain's CDR3 is CASSLISPETQYF. Written as DNA, the CDR3 is TGTGCCAGCAGTTTAATAAGCCCGGAGACCCAGTACTTC.

The chain has TRBV27 and TRBJ2-5; the D is unclear. CDR3 length equals 12 residues. V gave up 5 bases and J gave up 4 bases, with 8 bases separating them. Germline-derived CDR1 and CDR2 are MNHEY and SMNVEV (reference sequence). CDR3 loop: CASSPSGETQYF. The CDR3 coding sequence is TGTGCCAGCAGTCCTTCGGGAGAGACCCAGTACTTC.

The chain joins TRBV7-9 to TRBJ2-7; D uncertain. This CDR3 has 13 amino acids. Deletions cut 0 bases from V and 4 bases from J, with 7 bases between. Per germline, CDR1 SEHNR and CDR2 FQNEAQ (reference sequence). CDR3 loop: CASSLAARYEQYF. As DNA, the CDR3 is TGTGCCAGCAGCTTAGCGGCACGATACGAGCAGTACTTC.

The chain couples TRBV27 to TRBJ2-2, with 9 bases that match TRBD2. V shed 6 bases and J 7 bases; nucleotides not matched to a gene: 12. Germline CDR1 and CDR2: MNHEY and SMNVEV (reference sequence). The CDR3 runs to 16 residues. CDR3 nucleotide sequence: TGTGCCAGCAGGGGGCGGCTAGCGGGAAAAGGCGGGGAGCTGTTTTTT. Translating gives CASRGRLAGKGGELFF.

This clone was observed a handful of times. V gene TRBV30 combines with J gene TRBJ1-1; TRBD1 is a possible D gene (5 bases). Per the germline V gene, CDR1 is GTSNPN and CDR2 is SVGIG (reference sequence). The CDR3 covers 13 residues. V was shortened by 0 bases and J by 3 bases, with 8 bases between the two germline ends. Here the CDR3 DNA reads TGTGCCTGGAGTGTAGGGGTTTACACTGAAGCTTTCTTT. It encodes CAWSVGVYTEAFF.

This clone was detected a few times. The rearrangement joins TRBV18 to TRBJ2-7; TRBD1 or TRBD2 may be the D gene (5 bases each). This CDR3 comprises 12 residues. Germline lookup yields CDR1 KGHSH and CDR2 LQKENI. Trimming removed 2 bases at V and 4 bases at J, with 6 bases between. The CDR3 is CASSPEGYEQYF. The CDR3 nucleotides are TGTGCCAGCTCACCAGAGGGGTACGAGCAGTACTTC.

This clone is a singleton in its sample. V usage is TRBV7-3 and J usage is TRBJ1-1; tentative D call: TRBD1 (5 bases). The germline V gene has CDR1 SGHTA and CDR2 FQGTGA. The CDR3 runs to 14 residues. V gave up 2 bases and J gave up 6 bases, with 13 bases separating them. In DNA, the CDR3 is TGTGCCAGCAGCTTAGATTGGGTAGGGGCTGAAGCTTTCTTT. The encoded protein is CASSLDWVGAEAFF.

The CDR3 here is CASTTQGTDTQYF. The CDR3 coding sequence is TGTGCCAGCACTACACAGGGGACAGATACGCAGTATTTT. This chain connects TRBV11-1 to TRBJ2-3; 7 bases match TRBD1. The CDR3 runs to 13 residues. CDR1 and CDR2 (germline): SGHAT, FQDESV (reference sequence). V shed 7 bases, J shed 3 bases, and the junction held 4 bases outside the gene matches.

The chain combines TRBV4-2 with TRBJ2-2, with TRBD2 as a possible D gene (6 bases). CDR1 and CDR2 (germline): LGHNA, YNFKEQ. The V end lost 5 bases, the J end lost 0 bases, and 10 bases lay between the germline ends. This CDR3 is 15 amino acids long. As DNA, the CDR3 is TGTGCCAGCAGCTTGGGGACTCCGAACACCGGGGAGCTGTTTTTT. Its translation: CASSLGTPNTGELFF.

The V call is TRBV9, the J call TRBJ2-3; 7 nucleotides align to TRBD2. Germline CDR1 and CDR2: SGDLS and YYNGEE. This CDR3 contains 16 residues. The junction had 9 bases not matched to a gene; V was cut back by 0 bases and J by 5 bases. The DNA for the CDR3 is TGTGCCAGCAGCGTAGAAATGGGAGGGCCGGGAGATACGCAGTATTTT. Protein product: CASSVEMGGPGDTQYF.

This sequence joins TRBV9 and TRBJ2-6; TRBD2 agrees at 8 bases. The CDR3 totals 18 residues. Germline V lookup: CDR1 SGDLS, CDR2 YYNGEE. The V gene end was trimmed by 4 bases and the J gene end by 2 bases; junction bases not matched to a gene: 11. The CDR3, as DNA: TGTGCCAGCAGCCCGAAATTCGGGGGGGGCGCTGGGGCCAACGTCCTGACTTTC. This codes for CASSPKFGGGAGANVLTF.

This sequence joins TRBV28 and TRBJ2-5, with D perhaps TRBD1 (6 bases). CDR3 length: 12 residues. The germline V gene has CDR1 MDHEN and CDR2 SYDVKM. Trimming cost V 8 bases and J 4 bases, with 11 bases left between them. The CDR3 loop reads CASSGQAETQYF. The CDR3 bases are TGTGCCAGCTCGGGACAAGCAGAGACCCAGTACTTC. Complete variable domain (other parts from reference TRBV28 and TRBJ2-5): DVKVTQSSRYLVKRTGEKVFLECVQDMDHENMFWYRQDPGLGLRLIYFSYDVKMKEKGDIPEGYSVSREKKERFSLILESASTNQTSMYLCASSGQAETQYFGPGTRLLVL.

V usage is TRBV9 and J usage is TRBJ2-7; TRBD2 aligns across 7 bases. The CDR3 spans 15 residues. Germline loops: CDR1 SGDLS, CDR2 YYNGEE. V gave up 4 bases and J gave up 3 bases; unmatched junction bases: 10. In nucleotides, the CDR3 is TGTGCCAGCAGCCCGTTAGGGGCGGGAGACTACGAGCAGTACTTC. It is translated as CASSPLGAGDYEQYF.

CDR3 in amino acids: CASSQDRHLGRGYTF. CDR3 nucleotides: TGTGCCAGCAGCCAAGATCGCCACCTCGGGAGGGGCTACACCTTC. The chain carries TRBV4-2 and TRBJ1-2, with D unclear. V shed 0 bases and J shed 8 bases, with 16 bases lying between them. This CDR3 has 15 residues. Germline V gene sequence: CDR1 LGHNA, CDR2 YNFKEQ.

The CDR3 DNA reads TGTGCCAGCAGCTCGGTAAACATTCAGTACTTC. Amino acids: CASSSVNIQYF. The chain is built from TRBV7-9 and TRBJ2-4, with D unresolved. Germline assignment: CDR1 SEHNR and CDR2 FQNEAQ (reference sequence). With 4 bases removed from V and 6 bases from J, the gap between germline ends came to 4 bases. This CDR3 is 11 amino acids long.

The chain couples TRBV27 to TRBJ1-5, with 7 bases fitting TRBD1. The CDR3 is 14 amino acids. V gave up 3 bases and J gave up 2 bases; unmatched junction bases: 1. Germline lookup yields CDR1 MNHEY and CDR2 SMNVEV (reference sequence). Here the CDR3 reads CASSFTGGNQPQHF. CDR3 DNA sequence: TGTGCCAGCAGTTTCACAGGGGGCAATCAGCCCCAGCATTTT.

This chain uses TRBV18 with TRBJ2-7; 11 bases are shared with TRBD1. Germline-derived CDR1 and CDR2 are KGHSH and LQKENI. This CDR3 is built from 15 residues. Losses at the gene ends were 3 bases for V and 1 base for J; bases not matched to a gene: 2. Here the CDR3 DNA reads TGTGCCAGCTCACCGGGACAGGGGGATTCCTACGAGCAGTACTTC. This encodes CASSPGQGDSYEQYF.

This chain joins TRBV7-9 and TRBJ1-4; D call uncertain. This CDR3 spans 18 amino acids. V shed 1 base and J shed 0 bases, with 15 bases lying between them. CDR1 is SEHNR, CDR2 FQNEAQ, per germline (reference sequence). The CDR3 DNA reads TGTGCCAGCAGCTTAGGACTCGTCGTAACTACAACTAATGAAAAACTGTTTTTT. Translated: CASSLGLVVTTTNEKLFF.

The V and J genes are TRBV11-3 and TRBJ2-2; 7 nucleotides line up with TRBD1. CDR3 length equals 16 residues. Germline assignment: CDR1 SGHNT and CDR2 YENEEA. Trimming at V came to 5 bases and at J to 2 bases, leaving 8 bases not matched to a gene. CDR3 DNA sequence: TGTGCCAGCAGCGGAACAGGGGTATTAAACACCGGGGAGCTGTTTTTT. Protein product: CASSGTGVLNTGELFF.

The chain joins TRBV6-5 to TRBJ1-5, with D unresolved. V dropped 5 bases and J dropped 7 bases, with 15 bases sitting between them. Looked up from germline, CDR1 is MNHEY and CDR2 is SVGAGI. This CDR3 is built from 14 residues. The CDR3 protein is CASSRTGSWQPQHF. CDR3 nucleotides: TGTGCCAGCAGTAGAACCGGTTCGTGGCAGCCCCAGCATTTT.

J is TRBJ2-5 and V is TRBV5-4; 10 bases align to TRBD2. TRBJ2-7 matches the DNA end more closely, so the J call is doubtful. This CDR3 contains 15 residues. Germline CDR1 is SGHNT and CDR2 is YYREEE (reference sequence). The CDR3 sequence: CASSLPSGSAYEQYF. The CDR3 bases are TGTGCCAGCAGCTTGCCTAGCGGGAGTGCTTACGAGCAGTACTTC.

The chain combines TRBV6-5 with TRBJ2-2; 8 nucleotides agree with TRBD1. The V gene's germline CDR1 is MNHEY and CDR2 SVGAGI. The J segment lost 6 bases and the V segment lost 4 bases, leaving 1 base of the junction unmatched. The CDR3 contains 13 residues. The CDR3 bases are TGTGCCAGCAGTTCACAGGGGGCCGGGGAGCTGTTTTTT. Translation gives CASSSQGAGELFF.